These 32 T cell receptor beta chains originate from one sample sequenced in a study of CD8 T cells in Susac syndrome (dated by TCRdb to about 2019). Libraries were constructed by the immunoSEQ multiplex PCR assay. RNA was extracted using the RNeasy kit, and roughly 0.5 to 1 microgram was reverse transcribed with random hexamers. Using fastp at Q25 and MiXCR, TCRdb reprocessed the public reads and kept productive beta chains. Rows merge per CDR3 protein into single entries with the most common DNA and genes. The sample includes approximately 230,000 distinct CDR3 sequences, with around 93% observed a single time. The ten top clones hold around 0.072% of the sample. Sample: CD4+ T cells from PBMCs. Every receptor here comes from a human donor with multiple sclerosis.

The V and J genes are TRBV7-2 and TRBJ1-3, with D perhaps matching TRBD1 (6 bases). V lost 5 bases and J lost 8, with 16 bases in between. CDR3 size: 14 residues. The germline gives CDR1 SGHTA, CDR2 FQGNSA. The CDR3 coding sequence is TGTGCCAGCAGCCCGTGGAGGGGGGAAGACACCATATATTTT. Encoded protein: CASSPWRGEDTIYF. Filled out from reference TRBV7-2 and TRBJ1-3, the complete variable domain reads GAGVSQSPSNKVTEKGKDVELRCDPISGHTALYWYRQSLGQGLEFLIYFQGNSAPDKSGLPSDRFSAERTGGSVSTLTIQRTQQEDSAVYLCASSPWRGEDTIYFGEGSWLTVV.

The chain has TRBV20-1 and TRBJ2-3; either TRBD1 or TRBD2 may supply D (6 bases each). The V gene's germline CDR1 is DFQATT and CDR2 SNEGSKA (reference sequence). The CDR3 is 15 residues long. V was cut by 1 base and J by 1 base, with 12 bases left in between. The CDR3 DNA reads as TGCAGTGCTAGAGTAGTTCGGGGGCGCACAGATACGCAGTATTTT. Protein product: CSARVVRGRTDTQYF.

The chain carries TRBV24-1 and TRBJ2-4; no clear D gene. The CDR3 totals 15 residues. Trimming shortened V by 3 bases and J by 0 bases, and 8 bases separated the two germline ends. Germline V gives CDR1 KGHDR, CDR2 SFDVKD. DNA of the CDR3: TGTGCCACCAGTGATCCACAAGTAGCCAAAAACATTCAGTACTTC. This translates into CATSDPQVAKNIQYF.

This chain connects TRBV9 to TRBJ2-7; 12 positions match TRBD2. V gave up 4 bases and J gave up 3 bases; unmatched junction bases: 5. The CDR3 spans 15 residues. The germline V gene has CDR1 SGDLS and CDR2 YYNGEE. The CDR3 sequence: CASSRLAGALYEQYF. CDR3 bases: TGTGCCAGCAGCCGACTAGCGGGGGCTCTCTACGAGCAGTACTTC.

V is TRBV30 and J is TRBJ2-1, with D unresolved. This CDR3 is built from 11 residues. The germline V gene has CDR1 GTSNPN and CDR2 SVGIG (reference sequence). The V end was cut by 1 base, the J end by 12 bases, with 10 bases between. CDR3 region: CAWSGLLRQFF. In nucleotides, the CDR3 is TGTGCCTGGAGTGGTCTGTTGAGGCAGTTCTTC.

In nucleotides, the CDR3 is TGTGCCAGCAGCCGCCCGGGGCCCCACGAGCAGTACGTC. Its translation: CASSRPGPHEQYV. The chain combines TRBV11-1 with TRBJ2-7; D tentatively reads TRBD1 or TRBD2 (5 bases each). The germline CDR1 and CDR2 sequences are SGHAT and FQDESV (reference sequence). The CDR3 consists of 13 residues. V was trimmed by 5 bases and J by 5 bases, leaving 13 bases between them.

V and J are TRBV20-1 and TRBJ2-7; D not resolved. The CDR3 length is 14 residues. Germline assignment: CDR1 DFQATT and CDR2 SNEGSKA (reference sequence). Trimming left V 8 bases short and J 7 bases short, with 24 bases between. The DNA of the CDR3 is TGCAGTACGACCGGGCCGACTCTCTACGAAGAGCAGTACTTC. Translated: CSTTGPTLYEEQYF.

The genes are TRBV3-1 and TRBJ2-7; D is possibly TRBD2 (6 bases). V lost 5 bases and J 3 bases, leaving 14 bases between the germline ends. Per germline, CDR1 LGHDT and CDR2 YNNKEL (reference sequence). The CDR3 is 14 amino acids. This chain's CDR3 is CASSATGGIYEQYF. The CDR3 nucleotides read TGTGCCAGCAGCGCTACCGGGGGAATCTACGAGCAGTACTTC.

The V call is TRBV7-2, the J call TRBJ2-3; possibly TRBD1 or TRBD2 for D (6 bases each). The germline CDR1 and CDR2 sequences are SGHTA and FQGNSA. The CDR3 spans 15 residues. V dropped 5 bases and J dropped 4 bases, with 16 bases sitting between them. CDR3 sequence: CASSPPMGGADTQYF. DNA of the CDR3: TGTGCCAGCAGCCCTCCCATGGGGGGCGCAGATACGCAGTATTTT. The full variable domain, its missing parts supplied by reference TRBV7-2 and TRBJ2-3, is GAGVSQSPSNKVTEKGKDVELRCDPISGHTALYWYRQSLGQGLEFLIYFQGNSAPDKSGLPSDRFSAERTGGSVSTLTIQRTQQEDSAVYLCASSPPMGGADTQYFGPGTRLTVL.

The chain employs TRBV11-2 and TRBJ1-2; tentative D call: TRBD1 (6 bases). Trimming shortened V by 0 bases and J by 7 bases, and 18 bases separated the two germline ends. This CDR3 spans 16 amino acids. The V gene's germline CDR1 is SGHAT and CDR2 FQNNGV. The DNA for the CDR3 is TGTGCCAGCAGCTTAGATCCGGCGGGGGCGAGAAGTGGCTACACCTTC. Translated, it gives CASSLDPAGARSGYTF.

The count of this clonotype is one. The chain employs TRBV20-1 and TRBJ2-5; 10 bases map to TRBD2. Germline CDR1 DFQATT, CDR2 SNEGSKA (reference sequence). With 4 bases clipped from V and 3 bases from J, the junction kept 5 bases outside the gene matches. The CDR3 sequence is 14 residues long. The chain's CDR3 is CSATPLAGEETQYF. CDR3 DNA: TGCAGTGCTACCCCGCTAGCGGGGGAAGAGACCCAGTACTTC.

This clonotype was seen once. The gene calls are TRBV30 and TRBJ1-1; 7 nucleotides agree with TRBD1. J was trimmed by 3 bases and V by 5 bases; bases with no gene match: 3. The CDR3 contains 12 residues. Germline values: CDR1 GTSNPN, CDR2 SVGIG (reference sequence). Here the CDR3 reads CAWDRADTEAFF. CDR3 coding DNA: TGTGCCTGGGACAGGGCGGACACTGAAGCTTTCTTT.

The chain links TRBV7-2 to TRBJ2-2; D could derive from TRBD1 or TRBD2 (6 bases each). From germline, CDR1 is SGHTA and CDR2 FQGNSA. Trimming removed 0 bases at V and 6 bases at J, with 8 bases between. The CDR3 is made up of 14 amino acids. The DNA of the CDR3 is TGTGCCAGCAGCTTAGCAGGGGGGCCCGGGGAGCTGTTTTTT. Its protein is CASSLAGGPGELFF.

The chain has TRBV7-3 and TRBJ2-5; TRBD1 matches 7 bases. The CDR3 runs 15 residues. Per germline, CDR1 SGHTA and CDR2 FQGTGA. With V trimmed by 5 bases and J by 3 bases, 9 bases remained unmatched. In nucleotides, the CDR3 is TGTGCCAGCAGCCTTGTTGGGACAGCCAAAGAGACCCAGTACTTC. Translated, it gives CASSLVGTAKETQYF.

This chain connects TRBV12-3 or TRBV12-4 to TRBJ2-1; TRBD2 aligns across 13 bases. The CDR3 totals 13 residues. Trimming removed 7 bases from V and 9 bases from J; junction bases left unmatched: 3. CDR3: CASKTSGGIEQFF. As DNA, the CDR3 is TGTGCCAGCAAGACTAGCGGGGGGATTGAGCAGTTCTTC.

V is TRBV20-1 and J is TRBJ2-3; D assignment may be TRBD1 or TRBD2 (7 bases each). Trimming cost V 3 bases and J 4 bases, with 23 bases left between them. The CDR3 covers 17 residues. Germline V gene sequence: CDR1 DFQATT, CDR2 SNEGSKA (reference sequence). This CDR3 reads CSASTEHRGRGADTQYF. CDR3 coding DNA: TGCAGTGCTAGTACGGAGCACAGGGGCCGGGGGGCAGATACGCAGTATTTT.

The chain couples TRBV20-1 to TRBJ2-7; no clear D. Trimming took off 1 base at V and 3 bases at J, with 13 bases between the two ends. Germline lookup yields CDR1 DFQATT and CDR2 SNEGSKA (reference sequence). CDR3 length equals 14 residues. CDR3 loop: CSARVDEQFYEQYF. CDR3 coding DNA: TGCAGTGCTAGAGTAGACGAACAGTTCTACGAGCAGTACTTC.

This chain uses TRBV7-3 with TRBJ2-5; TRBD2 agrees at 7 bases. V shed 6 bases and J 3 bases; nucleotides not matched to a gene: 10. Germline CDR1 reads SGHTA; CDR2 reads FQGTGA. The CDR3 runs to 15 residues. The CDR3 DNA reads TGTGCCAGCAGTCCACTGGGCGGGGGAGAAGAGACCCAGTACTTC. Translated: CASSPLGGGEETQYF.

This chain uses TRBV21-1 with TRBJ2-7; the tabulated D call, TRBD1, remains unverified against the DNA. TRBV21-1 is termed a pseudogene. CDR3 size: 16 residues. CDR3: CASSPPFLGWSYEQYV. The CDR3 nucleotides are TGTGCCAGCAGCCCCCCCTTCTTGGGTTGGTCCTACGAGCAGTACGTC.

The rearrangement uses TRBV6-1 and TRBJ2-5; a possible D gene is TRBD2 (6 bases). Trimming removed 5 bases from V and 4 bases from J, with 11 bases in between. This CDR3 is built from 13 residues. Germline CDR1 and CDR2: MNHNS and SASEGT. The CDR3 nucleotides are TGTGCCAGCAGTAGGGACTTCGGAGAGACCCAGTACTTC. Amino acids: CASSRDFGETQYF.

The rearrangement uses TRBV11-2 and TRBJ2-3, with no clear D. Per the germline V gene, CDR1 is SGHAT and CDR2 is FQNNGV. V was clipped by 5 bases and J by 0 bases, with 15 bases between them. The CDR3 is made up of 16 amino acids. The CDR3 coding sequence is TGTGCCAGCAGCACGTCGGGCTTTCCTAGCACAGATACGCAGTATTTT. Amino acids: CASSTSGFPSTDTQYF.

The chain recombines TRBV29-1 with TRBJ1-5; 8 bases align to TRBD1. From germline, CDR1 is SQVTM and CDR2 ANQGSEA. The CDR3 runs to 13 residues. J was trimmed by 5 bases and V by 5 bases; bases with no gene match: 5. Here the CDR3 DNA reads TGCAGCGTTCCCCGGGACAGGTATCAGCCCCAGCATTTT. This translates into CSVPRDRYQPQHF.

This chain connects TRBV30 to TRBJ1-5; D perhaps matches TRBD1 (6 bases). Trimming removed 3 bases at V and 11 bases at J, with 20 bases between. Germline CDR1 GTSNPN, CDR2 SVGIG (reference sequence). This CDR3 has 14 amino acids. This CDR3 is CAWSALGAEGAQHF. CDR3 bases: TGTGCCTGGAGCGCATTGGGGGCTGAGGGAGCCCAGCATTTT.

J is TRBJ1-2 and V is TRBV3-1, with TRBD1 matching over 8 bases. Germline assignment: CDR1 LGHDT and CDR2 YNNKEL (reference sequence). This CDR3 has 16 residues. The V gene end was trimmed by 4 bases and the J gene end by 0 bases; junction bases not matched to a gene: 7. The DNA for the CDR3 is TGTGCCAGCAGCCCGGACAGGGTATGGGCTAACTATGGCTACACCTTC. The encoded protein is CASSPDRVWANYGYTF. Full variable domain (rest looked up from reference TRBV3-1 and TRBJ1-2): DTAVSQTPKYLVTQMGNDKSIKCEQNLGHDTMYWYKQDSKKFLKIMFSYNNKELIINETVPNRFSPKSPDKAHLNLHINSLELGDSAVYFCASSPDRVWANYGYTFGSGTRLTVV.

The genes are TRBV4-1 and TRBJ2-1; either TRBD1 or TRBD2 may supply D (5 bases each). The ends were cut back, 0 bases at V and 6 bases at J, with 21 bases in the middle. The germline V gene encodes CDR1 MGHRA and CDR2 YSYEKL. CDR3 length equals 18 residues. The CDR3 protein is CASSQDAWDAPRGNEQFF. The CDR3 DNA is TGCGCCAGCAGCCAAGATGCCTGGGACGCCCCAAGGGGCAATGAGCAGTTCTTC.

The chain carries TRBV7-9 and TRBJ1-4; tentatively, D is TRBD1 (5 bases). The CDR3 has 14 amino acids. Germline V gives CDR1 SEHNR, CDR2 FQNEAQ (reference sequence). V dropped 5 bases and J dropped 4 bases, with 11 bases sitting between them. The CDR3 nucleotides are TGTGCCAGCAGCCTTGGGGGGGGTAATGAAAAACTGTTTTTT. The encoded protein is CASSLGGGNEKLFF.

V usage is TRBV3-1 and J usage is TRBJ2-1; 9 positions match TRBD2. CDR1 LGHDT and CDR2 YNNKEL come from the germline V gene (reference sequence). J lost 3 bases, V lost 5 bases, and 2 bases had no gene match. The CDR3 is 14 residues long. The CDR3 protein is CASSLRGGYNEQFF. For the CDR3, the DNA is TGTGCCAGCAGCTTGCGGGGGGGCTACAATGAGCAGTTCTTC.

V is TRBV7-3 and J is TRBJ1-1; D is ambiguous. V shed 2 bases and J shed 5 bases, with 9 bases lying between them. Germline V gene data show CDR1 as SGHTA and CDR2 as FQGTGA. This CDR3 has 13 amino acids. The CDR3 nucleotides are TGTGCCAGCAGCTTAGGAGGGATGACTGAAGCTTTCTTT. Protein product: CASSLGGMTEAFF.

The chain combines TRBV15 with TRBJ2-4, with D possibly called TRBD1 or TRBD2 (5 bases each). Germline V gives CDR1 LNHNV, CDR2 YYDKDF (reference sequence). CDR3 length: 14 residues. V lost 7 bases and J 8 bases, leaving 18 bases between the germline ends. The CDR3 sequence is CATTEGTSSYIQYF. The CDR3 nucleotides read TGTGCCACCACGGAAGGGACCTCCTCTTACATTCAGTACTTC.

The chain is built from TRBV5-4 and TRBJ1-6; D is perhaps TRBD1 (5 bases). The ends were cut back, 1 base at V and 7 bases at J, with 9 bases in the middle. The CDR3 has 14 residues. Germline CDR1 reads SGHNT; CDR2 reads YYREEE (reference sequence). In nucleotides, the CDR3 is TGTGCCAGCAGCTTGCCAGACAGAAATTCACCCCTCCACTTT. Protein: CASSLPDRNSPLHF.

The CDR3 DNA follows: TGTGCCTGGACGGGGGGGCCGGACACCGGGGAGCTGTTTTTT. Residues: CAWTGGPDTGELFF. V gene TRBV30 combines with J gene TRBJ2-2, with TRBD2 identical over 8 bases. Germline-derived CDR1 and CDR2 are GTSNPN and SVGIG (reference sequence). V was clipped by 4 bases and J by 3 bases; unmatched bases: 4. The CDR3 runs to 14 residues.

The rearrangement links TRBV28 to TRBJ2-7; the D call may be TRBD1 or TRBD2 (5 bases each). With 11 bases removed from V and 4 bases from J, the gap between germline ends came to 15 bases. CDR1 is MDHEN, CDR2 SYDVKM, per germline. The CDR3 length is 12 residues. This chain's CDR3 is CASVGDSYEQYF. CDR3 DNA sequence: TGTGCCTCCGTGGGGGATTCGTACGAGCAGTACTTC.